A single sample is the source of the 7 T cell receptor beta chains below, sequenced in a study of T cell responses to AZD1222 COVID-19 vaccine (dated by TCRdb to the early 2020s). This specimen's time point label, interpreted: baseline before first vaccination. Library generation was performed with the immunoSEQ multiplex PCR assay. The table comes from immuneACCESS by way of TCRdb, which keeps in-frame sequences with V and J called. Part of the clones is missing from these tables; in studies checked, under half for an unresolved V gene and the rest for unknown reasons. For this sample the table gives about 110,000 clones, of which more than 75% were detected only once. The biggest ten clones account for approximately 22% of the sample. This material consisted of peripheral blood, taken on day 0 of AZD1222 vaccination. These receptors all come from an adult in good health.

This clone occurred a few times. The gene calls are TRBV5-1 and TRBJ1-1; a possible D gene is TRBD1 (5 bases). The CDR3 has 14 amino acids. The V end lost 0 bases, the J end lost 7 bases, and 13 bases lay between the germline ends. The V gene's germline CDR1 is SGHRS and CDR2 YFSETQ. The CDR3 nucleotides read TGCGCCAGCAGCTTGGCCGGTTGGCAGGGTGAAGCTTTCTTT. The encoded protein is CASSLAGWQGEAFF.

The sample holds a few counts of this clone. The CDR3 is CASVLGAGDTGELFF. In DNA form, the CDR3 reads TGTGCCAGTGTCCTGGGGGCAGGGGACACCGGGGAGCTGTTTTTT. The chain employs TRBV19 and TRBJ2-2; weak D call: TRBD1 (6 bases). Trimming left V 8 bases short and J 3 bases short, with 16 bases between. The germline V gene encodes CDR1 LNHDA and CDR2 SQIVND (reference sequence). The CDR3 totals 15 residues.

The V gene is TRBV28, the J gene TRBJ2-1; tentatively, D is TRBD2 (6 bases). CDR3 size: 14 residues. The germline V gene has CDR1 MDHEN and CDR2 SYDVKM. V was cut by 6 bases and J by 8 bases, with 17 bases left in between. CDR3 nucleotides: TGTGCCAGCAGCCGGGGACTCTGGGGGGATGAGCAGTTCTTC. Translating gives CASSRGLWGDEQFF.

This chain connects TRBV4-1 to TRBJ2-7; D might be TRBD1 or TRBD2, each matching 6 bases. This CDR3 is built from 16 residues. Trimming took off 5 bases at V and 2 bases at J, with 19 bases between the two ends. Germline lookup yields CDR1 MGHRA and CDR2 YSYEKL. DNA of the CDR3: TGCGCCAGCAGCTTCCAAGGGGGGACGGCGGCCTACGAGCAGTACTTC. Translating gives CASSFQGGTAAYEQYF.

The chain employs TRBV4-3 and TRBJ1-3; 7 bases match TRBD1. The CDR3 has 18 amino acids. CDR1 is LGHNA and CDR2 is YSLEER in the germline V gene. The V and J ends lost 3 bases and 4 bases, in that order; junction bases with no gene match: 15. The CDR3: CASSHADRATTSGNTIYF. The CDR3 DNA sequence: TGCGCCAGCAGCCACGCTGACAGGGCCACCACCTCCGGAAACACCATATATTTT.

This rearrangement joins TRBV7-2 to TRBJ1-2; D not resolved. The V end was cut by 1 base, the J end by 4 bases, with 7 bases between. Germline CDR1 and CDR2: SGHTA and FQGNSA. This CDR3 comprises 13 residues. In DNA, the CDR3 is TGTGCCAGCAGCTTAGACATTCGCTATGGCTACACCTTC. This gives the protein CASSLDIRYGYTF. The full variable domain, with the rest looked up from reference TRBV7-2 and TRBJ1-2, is GAGVSQSPSNKVTEKGKDVELRCDPISGHTALYWYRQSLGQGLEFLIYFQGNSAPDKSGLPSDRFSAERTGGSVSTLTIQRTQQEDSAVYLCASSLDIRYGYTFGSGTRLTVV.

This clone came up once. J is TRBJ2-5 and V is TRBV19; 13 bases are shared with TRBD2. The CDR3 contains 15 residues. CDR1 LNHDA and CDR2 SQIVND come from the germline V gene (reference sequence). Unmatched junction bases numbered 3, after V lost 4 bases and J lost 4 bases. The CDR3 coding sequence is TGTGCCAGTAGTACACTAGCGGGGGGGTTAGAGACCCAGTACTTC. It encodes CASSTLAGGLETQYF.